The 28 T cell receptor beta chains given below trace back to one sample, sequenced in a study of T cell changes during pregnancy in multiple sclerosis. The data were produced by immunoSEQ multiplex PCR, yet TCRdb's version contains in-frame clones alone and is incomplete. Among about 36,000 clones listed, more than 75% were seen once. The input for sequencing was CD4+ T cells from peripheral blood mononuclear cells, taken in the first trimester of pregnancy. The receptors were gathered from a female donor with multiple sclerosis, enrolled in a pregnancy study.

The chain is built from TRBV14 and TRBJ2-1, with D hard to call. CDR3 length: 13 amino acids. V shed 4 bases and J shed 9 bases, with 13 bases lying between them. CDR1 and CDR2 from the germline V gene are SGHDN and FVKESK. The CDR3 is CASSPGWYGEQFF. The CDR3 DNA follows: TGTGCCAGCAGCCCAGGCTGGTACGGTGAGCAGTTCTTC.

The V gene is TRBV6-1, the J gene TRBJ1-1, with 12 bases aligning to TRBD1. CDR3 length: 15 amino acids. From germline, CDR1 is MNHNS and CDR2 SASEGT. The junction had 8 bases not matched to a gene; V was cut back by 11 bases and J by 1 base. Here the CDR3 reads CAVRDRGRENTEAFF. CDR3 DNA sequence: TGTGCCGTCCGGGACAGGGGGCGTGAGAACACTGAAGCTTTCTTT.

V usage is TRBV5-1 and J usage is TRBJ2-3; 11 positions agree with TRBD2. This CDR3 has 15 amino acids. The V gene's germline CDR1 is SGHRS and CDR2 YFSETQ. V was clipped by 4 bases and J by 0 bases; unmatched bases: 1. The CDR3 is CASSRTSGSTDTQYF. The CDR3 region has the DNA TGCGCCAGCAGCCGGACTAGCGGGAGCACAGATACGCAGTATTTT.

The rearrangement uses TRBV9 and TRBJ2-1; D is possibly TRBD2 (6 bases). Germline V gene data show CDR1 as SGDLS and CDR2 as YYNGEE. V was cut by 2 bases and J by 5 bases, with 11 bases left in between. The CDR3 sequence is 14 residues long. CDR3 in amino acids: CASSVTAGHNEQFF. The CDR3 DNA follows: TGTGCCAGCAGCGTTACCGCGGGACACAATGAGCAGTTCTTC.

The chain combines TRBV19 with TRBJ2-1, with 12 bases matching TRBD2. After removal of 1 base from V and 8 bases from J, the junction contained 3 bases not matched to a gene. CDR3 size: 15 residues. Per the germline V gene, CDR1 is LNHDA and CDR2 is SQIVND (reference sequence). The CDR3 DNA sequence: TGTGCCAGTAGTATAGCTAGCGGGGGGGCGCATGAGCAGTTCTTC. Residues: CASSIASGGAHEQFF.

The chain combines TRBV5-1 with TRBJ1-2; possibly TRBD1 for D (5 bases). The V end was cut by 0 bases, the J end by 2 bases, with 8 bases between. Germline V CDR1 and CDR2: SGHRS, YFSETQ. The CDR3 loop spans 14 amino acids. CDR3 sequence reads: CASSLAPGNYGYTF. CDR3 coding DNA: TGCGCCAGCAGCTTGGCTCCAGGGAACTATGGCTACACCTTC.

This chain connects TRBV20-1 to TRBJ2-3, with D unresolved. Deletions cut 7 bases from V and 4 bases from J, with 9 bases between. Germline assignment: CDR1 DFQATT and CDR2 SNEGSKA (reference sequence). This CDR3 region has 11 residues. This CDR3 reads CSVQIPDTQYF. The CDR3 coding sequence is TGCAGTGTCCAGATCCCAGATACGCAGTATTTT.

Written as DNA, the CDR3 is TGTGCCAGCAGCTCGCGGGTACCGACAGGTGCTAACACCGGGGAGCTGTTTTTT. Translated: CASSSRVPTGANTGELFF. The gene calls are TRBV7-8 and TRBJ2-2; tentative D call: TRBD1 (6 bases). The CDR3 spans 18 residues. Trimming removed 4 bases from V and 2 bases from J, with 20 bases in between. Germline loops: CDR1 SGHVS, CDR2 FQNEAQ.

This sequence joins TRBV9 and TRBJ2-6; D uncertain. V dropped 0 bases and J dropped 10 bases, with 14 bases sitting between them. Germline V lookup: CDR1 SGDLS, CDR2 YYNGEE. CDR3 length equals 15 residues. CDR3: CASSVEGRLDNVLTF. Here the CDR3 DNA reads TGTGCCAGCAGCGTAGAAGGTCGCCTAGATAACGTCCTGACTTTC.

DNA for the CDR3: TGTGCCAGCAGCGGGGGACTAGTTAGTGTTAATGAGCAGTTCTTC. This translates into CASSGGLVSVNEQFF. This chain links TRBV5-4 with TRBJ2-1; 8 bases agree with TRBD2. The CDR3 length is 15 residues. The V segment lost 4 bases and the J segment 7 bases; nucleotides outside the gene matches: 10. CDR1 and CDR2 (germline): SGHNT, YYREEE (reference sequence).

This rearrangement joins TRBV5-1 to TRBJ2-7, with TRBD1 matching 10 bases. The junction had 13 bases not matched to a gene; V was cut back by 4 bases and J by 3 bases. Per germline, CDR1 SGHRS and CDR2 YFSETQ. The CDR3 spans 17 residues. CDR3 region: CASSPSGTGVVVYEQYF. CDR3 sequence (DNA): TGCGCCAGCAGCCCCTCCGGGACAGGGGTTGTGGTCTACGAGCAGTACTTC.

This chain uses TRBV7-9 with TRBJ2-7; 9 nucleotides agree with TRBD1. The CDR3 consists of 15 residues. J lost 1 base, V lost 1 base, and 2 bases had no gene match. Germline-derived CDR1 and CDR2 are SEHNR and FQNEAQ (reference sequence). CDR3 region: CASSLEDRGSYEQYF. The CDR3 nucleotides read TGTGCCAGCAGCTTAGAAGACAGGGGGTCCTACGAGCAGTACTTC.

The CDR3 coding sequence is TGTGCCAGCAGTGCACAGGGGGGAGGGTACGAGCAGTACTTC. It yields the protein CASSAQGGGYEQYF. This chain joins TRBV6-1 and TRBJ2-7, with TRBD1 as a possible D gene (8 bases). Trimming took 4 bases from V and 4 from J, leaving 14 bases between them. This CDR3 comprises 14 residues. Per germline, CDR1 MNHNS and CDR2 SASEGT.

The V and J genes are TRBV18 and TRBJ1-1, with TRBD1 matching 9 bases. The ends lost 6 bases at V and 5 bases at J; junction bases unmatched: 13. The CDR3 loop spans 16 amino acids. Per the germline V gene, CDR1 is KGHSH and CDR2 is LQKENI. In DNA form, the CDR3 reads TGTGCCAGCTCTCTTCCTCTGGGACAGGGACGGACTGAAGCTTTCTTT. Translation gives CASSLPLGQGRTEAFF.

CDR3 amino acids: CASRTSGRTDTQYF. In DNA form, the CDR3 reads TGTGCCAGCAGAACTAGCGGGAGAACAGATACGCAGTATTTT. The chain joins TRBV6-5 to TRBJ2-3; 11 bases match TRBD2. CDR1 MNHEY and CDR2 SVGAGI come from the germline V gene. This CDR3 comprises 14 residues. V lost 6 bases, J lost 3 bases, and 2 bases stayed unmatched.

The chain combines TRBV5-4 with TRBJ2-1; D unresolved. CDR1 SGHNT and CDR2 YYREEE come from the germline V gene (reference sequence). The CDR3 totals 13 residues. V dropped 0 bases and J dropped 8 bases, with 9 bases sitting between them. The CDR3 here is CASSLELVDEQFF. Written as DNA, the CDR3 is TGTGCCAGCAGCTTGGAGCTCGTCGATGAGCAGTTCTTC.

This rearrangement joins TRBV19 to TRBJ2-4, with TRBD2 matching over 8 bases. CDR1 is LNHDA and CDR2 is SQIVND in the germline V gene (reference sequence). V lost 1 base and J lost 8; bases outside the gene matches: 13. This CDR3 has 17 residues. The CDR3 nucleotides are TGTGCCAGTAGTATAGCGGGAGGGGGGATCCTGAGGGACATTCAGTACTTC. The encoded protein is CASSIAGGGILRDIQYF. Looking up the rest from reference TRBV19 and TRBJ2-4 gives the full variable domain: DGGITQSPKYLFRKEGQNVTLSCEQNLNHDAMYWYRQDPGQGLRLIYYSQIVNDFQKGDIAEGYSVSREKKESFPLTVTSAQKNPTAFYLCASSIAGGGILRDIQYFGAGTRLSVL.

The gene calls are TRBV19 and TRBJ1-5; TRBD1 might be the D (6 bases). V shed 4 bases and J shed 2 bases, with 15 bases lying between them. Germline V gene lookup returns CDR1 LNHDA and CDR2 SQIVND (reference sequence). The length of the CDR3 is 16 residues. The CDR3 reads CASSKTRGAGNQPQHF. Written as DNA, the CDR3 is TGTGCCAGTAGTAAGACCAGGGGCGCGGGCAATCAGCCCCAGCATTTT. Looking up the rest from reference TRBV19 and TRBJ1-5 gives the full variable domain: DGGITQSPKYLFRKEGQNVTLSCEQNLNHDAMYWYRQDPGQGLRLIYYSQIVNDFQKGDIAEGYSVSREKKESFPLTVTSAQKNPTAFYLCASSKTRGAGNQPQHFGDGTRLSIL.

This rearrangement joins TRBV28 to TRBJ1-2; the match to TRBD1 covers 9 bases. This CDR3 has 14 residues. J gave up 8 bases and V 2 bases, and 6 bases lay outside the gene matches. CDR1 is MDHEN, CDR2 SYDVKM, per germline. The CDR3 DNA is TGTGCCAGCAGTTTAAAATGGGACAGGGAAGGCTACACCTTC. Its translation is CASSLKWDREGYTF.

The chain employs TRBV9 and TRBJ1-5; D unclear. The ends were cut back, 0 bases at V and 11 bases at J, with 15 bases in the middle. CDR3 length: 14 residues. Germline values: CDR1 SGDLS, CDR2 YYNGEE. In DNA, the CDR3 is TGTGCCAGCAGCGTAGGCTACGACGTGGAGGCCCAGCATTTT. Amino acid sequence: CASSVGYDVEAQHF.

The V gene is TRBV13, the J gene TRBJ1-2; possible D gene TRBD1, 6 bases. The CDR3 loop spans 13 amino acids. The ends were cut back, 0 bases at V and 7 bases at J, with 9 bases in the middle. Per germline, CDR1 PRHDT and CDR2 FYEKMQ (reference sequence). CDR3 amino acids: CASSLGGARGYTF. DNA of the CDR3: TGTGCCAGCAGCTTAGGGGGGGCTCGTGGCTACACCTTC.

The table lists this clone with a count of one. This rearrangement joins TRBV7-9 to TRBJ2-7; D not resolved. Looked up from germline, CDR1 is SEHNR and CDR2 is FQNEAQ (reference sequence). The CDR3 sequence is 13 residues long. With 5 bases removed from V and 2 bases from J, the gap between germline ends came to 10 bases. CDR3 sequence reads: CASSPQVTYEQYF. CDR3 in DNA: TGTGCCAGCAGCCCGCAGGTAACCTACGAGCAGTACTTC.

The chain carries TRBV6-5 and TRBJ1-1; TRBD1 is a possible D gene (5 bases). This CDR3 region has 15 residues. The germline CDR1 and CDR2 sequences are MNHEY and SVGAGI. V was trimmed by 3 bases and J by 4 bases, leaving 15 bases between them. CDR3 sequence reads: CASSYEARVGTEAFF. The CDR3 nucleotides are TGTGCCAGCAGTTATGAGGCCAGGGTCGGCACTGAAGCTTTCTTT.

V gene TRBV16 combines with J gene TRBJ2-1, with TRBD1 identical over 12 bases. V shed 4 bases, J shed 8 bases, and the junction held 3 bases outside the gene matches. The length of the CDR3 is 14 residues. Germline CDR1 is KGHSY and CDR2 is FQNENV. CDR3 amino acids: CASSPGTGGHEQFF. CDR3 bases: TGTGCCAGCAGCCCGGGGACAGGGGGCCATGAGCAGTTCTTC.

This sequence joins TRBV6-1 and TRBJ1-2, with TRBD1 matching 8 bases. The CDR3 has 13 amino acids. Germline V gene sequence: CDR1 MNHNS, CDR2 SASEGT. Losses at the gene ends were 4 bases for V and 7 bases for J; bases not matched to a gene: 5. The CDR3 DNA follows: TGTGCCAGCAGTGCCGGGACAGGTGCTGGCTACACCTTC. This translates into CASSAGTGAGYTF.

V gene TRBV5-5 combines with J gene TRBJ2-7, with D uncertain. This CDR3 is built from 12 residues. Per germline, CDR1 SGHKS and CDR2 YYEKEE (reference sequence). V was pared by 5 bases and J by 4 bases, with 10 bases between. The CDR3 region is CASSVQFYEQYF. The CDR3 nucleotides read TGTGCCAGCAGTGTACAGTTTTACGAGCAGTACTTC.

The chain employs TRBV7-6 and TRBJ2-5; no clear D. The V end was cut by 5 bases, the J end by 5 bases, with 12 bases between. The length of the CDR3 is 13 residues. Germline loops: CDR1 SGHVS, CDR2 FNYEAQ. The CDR3 region is CASSRESEETQYF. DNA of the CDR3: TGTGCCAGCAGCCGAGAGAGTGAGGAGACCCAGTACTTC.

This chain links TRBV7-8 with TRBJ2-7; D gene ambiguous. CDR1 and CDR2 (germline): SGHVS, FQNEAQ. The CDR3 covers 16 residues. V gave up 2 bases and J gave up 2 bases, with 16 bases separating them. The CDR3 DNA sequence: TGTGCCAGCAGCTTAAAAAGAAGAGTAGAAACCTACGAGCAGTACTTC. Translation: CASSLKRRVETYEQYF.